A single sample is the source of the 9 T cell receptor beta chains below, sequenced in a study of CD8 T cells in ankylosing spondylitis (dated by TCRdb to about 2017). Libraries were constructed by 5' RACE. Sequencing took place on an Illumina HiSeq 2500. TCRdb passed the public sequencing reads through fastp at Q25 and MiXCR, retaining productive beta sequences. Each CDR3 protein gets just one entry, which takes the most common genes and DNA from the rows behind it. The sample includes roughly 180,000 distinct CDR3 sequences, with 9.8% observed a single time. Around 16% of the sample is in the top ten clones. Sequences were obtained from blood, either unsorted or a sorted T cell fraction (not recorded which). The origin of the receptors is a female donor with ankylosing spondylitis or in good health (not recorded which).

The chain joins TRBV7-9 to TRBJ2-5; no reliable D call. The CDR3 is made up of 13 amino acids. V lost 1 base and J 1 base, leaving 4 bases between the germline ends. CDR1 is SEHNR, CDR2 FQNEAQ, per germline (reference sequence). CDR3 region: CASSLGTQETQYF. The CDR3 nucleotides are TGTGCCAGCAGCTTAGGCACCCAAGAGACCCAGTACTTC.

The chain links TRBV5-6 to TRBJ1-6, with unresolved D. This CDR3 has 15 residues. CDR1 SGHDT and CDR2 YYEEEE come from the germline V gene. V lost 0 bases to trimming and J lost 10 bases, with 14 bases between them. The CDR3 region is CASSLGLTAGSPLHF. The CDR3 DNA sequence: TGTGCCAGCAGCTTGGGTTTAACCGCGGGCTCACCCCTCCACTTT.

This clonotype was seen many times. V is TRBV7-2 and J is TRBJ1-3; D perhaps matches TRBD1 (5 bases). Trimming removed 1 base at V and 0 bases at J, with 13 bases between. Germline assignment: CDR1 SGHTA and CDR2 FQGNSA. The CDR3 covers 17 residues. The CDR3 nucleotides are TGTGCCAGCAGCTTAGTTCAAGGGGCCCTCTCTGGAAACACCATATATTTT. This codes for CASSLVQGALSGNTIYF.

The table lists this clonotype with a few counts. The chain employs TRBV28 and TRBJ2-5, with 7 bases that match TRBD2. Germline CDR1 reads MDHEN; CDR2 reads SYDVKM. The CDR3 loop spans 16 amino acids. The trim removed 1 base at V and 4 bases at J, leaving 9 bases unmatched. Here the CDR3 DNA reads TGTGCCAGCAGTTTATCGGGGGGAGCAGTAGGAGAGACCCAGTACTTC. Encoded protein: CASSLSGGAVGETQYF.

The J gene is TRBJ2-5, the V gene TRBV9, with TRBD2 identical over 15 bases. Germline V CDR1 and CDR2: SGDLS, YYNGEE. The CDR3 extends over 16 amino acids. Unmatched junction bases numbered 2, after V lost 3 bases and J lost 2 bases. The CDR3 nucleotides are TGTGCCAGCAGCGGGACTAGCGGGAGGGGGCAAGAGACCCAGTACTTC. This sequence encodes CASSGTSGRGQETQYF.

CDR3 amino acids: CASSVGGGTEQFF. In DNA, the CDR3 is TGTGCCAGCAGCGTAGGGGGGGGAACTGAGCAGTTCTTC. The gene calls are TRBV9 and TRBJ2-1; 7 nucleotides match TRBD2. Germline-derived CDR1 and CDR2 are SGDLS and YYNGEE. After removal of 0 bases from V and 9 bases from J, the junction contained 3 bases not matched to a gene. The length of the CDR3 is 13 residues.

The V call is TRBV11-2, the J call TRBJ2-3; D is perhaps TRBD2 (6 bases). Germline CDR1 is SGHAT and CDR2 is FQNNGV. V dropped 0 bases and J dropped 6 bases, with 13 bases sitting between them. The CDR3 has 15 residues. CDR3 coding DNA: TGTGCCAGCAGCTTAGAGGTTGGGGCGGGGGATACGCAGTATTTT. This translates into CASSLEVGAGDTQYF.

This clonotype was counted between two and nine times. As DNA, the CDR3 is TGTGCCAGCAGCGTAGACGGCGGGAATTCACCCCTCCACTTT. It is translated as CASSVDGGNSPLHF. J is TRBJ1-6 and V is TRBV9; D is uncertain. From germline, CDR1 is SGDLS and CDR2 YYNGEE. This CDR3 has 14 amino acids. Deletions cut 0 bases from V and 7 bases from J, with 8 bases between. Complete variable domain (other parts from reference TRBV9 and TRBJ1-6): DSGVTQTPKHLITATGQRVTLRCSPRSGDLSVYWYQQSLDQGLQFLIQYYNGEERAKGNILERFSAQQFPDLHSELNLSSLELGDSALYFCASSVDGGNSPLHFGNGTRLTVT.

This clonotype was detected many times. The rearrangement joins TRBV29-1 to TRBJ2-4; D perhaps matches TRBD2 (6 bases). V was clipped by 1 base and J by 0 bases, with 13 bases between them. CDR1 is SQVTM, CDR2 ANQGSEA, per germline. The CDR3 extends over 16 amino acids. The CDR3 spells CSVEVWDSIAKNIQYF. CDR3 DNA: TGCAGCGTTGAAGTATGGGACTCCATAGCCAAAAACATTCAGTACTTC.